One and the same sample provided the 2 T cell receptor beta chains below, sequenced in a study of OX40 agonist ivuxolimab in advanced cancers. Profiling relied on immunoSEQ multiplex PCR, and the TCRdb table lists in-frame clones only, not all of them. Among approximately 60,000 clones listed, roughly 80% were seen once. This sample comprised CD4+ or CD8+ T cells sorted from blood, obtained in a trial of the OX40 agonist ivuxolimab. Receptor source: an adult with an advanced solid tumor such as melanoma, head and neck, liver or kidney cancer.

V usage is TRBV5-8 and J usage is TRBJ2-5; D possibly matches TRBD1 or TRBD2 (5 bases each). Between the trimmed V and J ends, which lost 4 bases and 1 base, there was a span of 14 bases. Germline-derived CDR1 and CDR2 are SGHTS and YDEGEE. The CDR3 is 15 amino acids. The CDR3 bases are TGTGCCAGCAGCCAAGGCGTCGGGACCCAAGAGACCCAGTACTTC. Its translation: CASSQGVGTQETQYF.

The chain carries TRBV7-9 and TRBJ2-7; weak D call: TRBD1 (5 bases). Germline CDR1 and CDR2: SEHNR and FQNEAQ (reference sequence). Trimming removed 2 bases at V and 0 bases at J, with 11 bases between. This CDR3 is 15 amino acids long. The CDR3 here is CASSLRTGSSYEQYF. In nucleotides, the CDR3 is TGTGCCAGCAGCTTACGCACAGGCAGCTCCTACGAGCAGTACTTC. Variable domain in full (rest from reference TRBV7-9 and TRBJ2-7): DTGVSQNPRHKITKRGQNVTFRCDPISEHNRLYWYRQTLGQGPEFLTYFQNEAQLEKSRLLSDRFSAERPKGSFSTLEIQRTEQGDSAMYLCASSLRTGSSYEQYFGPGTRLTVT.